The next 23 T cell receptor beta chains were all read from a single sample in a study of blood T cell repertoires in COVID-19. The table came from immunoSEQ multiplex PCR; TCRdb's copy has only in-frame clones and leaves some out. This sample has 210,000 or so clones; roughly nine tenths occur once, and the top ten carry approximately 6.7%. Sequenced material: peripheral blood. The receptors come from a man aged 35 to 55 with acute or convalescent COVID-19.

V usage is TRBV6-5 and J usage is TRBJ2-2, with D possibly matching TRBD1 (5 bases). The V end lost 8 bases, the J end lost 2 bases, and 6 bases lay between the germline ends. The CDR3 length is 12 residues. Germline V CDR1 and CDR2: MNHEY, SVGAGI. The CDR3 coding sequence is TGTGCCAGCGACAGTAACACCGGGGAGCTGTTTTTT. As protein: CASDSNTGELFF.

This clone was picked up one time. The chain employs TRBV7-9 and TRBJ2-3; a weak D match, TRBD1 (5 bases). V was clipped by 5 bases and J by 6 bases, with 15 bases between them. This CDR3 contains 14 residues. Germline lookup yields CDR1 SEHNR and CDR2 FQNEAQ (reference sequence). The CDR3 reads CASSLSQGLDTQYF. The CDR3 region has the DNA TGTGCCAGCAGCCTTTCGCAGGGCTTGGATACGCAGTATTTT.

This chain links TRBV27 with TRBJ1-6, with D maybe TRBD1 (5 bases). Trimming took off 6 bases at V and 8 bases at J, with 8 bases between the two ends. Per the germline V gene, CDR1 is MNHEY and CDR2 is SMNVEV (reference sequence). The CDR3 is made up of 12 amino acids. CDR3: CASRDRYSPLHF. The CDR3, as DNA: TGTGCCAGCAGAGACAGATATTCACCCCTCCACTTT.

The genes are TRBV5-1 and TRBJ1-1, with a possible D match to TRBD1 (5 bases). CDR3 length: 15 residues. The germline gives CDR1 SGHRS, CDR2 YFSETQ. Trimming removed 4 bases from V and 1 base from J, with 14 bases in between. The CDR3, as DNA: TGCGCCAGCAGCCTACGCCTGGGGGGGAACACTGAAGCTTTCTTT. The encoded protein is CASSLRLGGNTEAFF.

The chain uses TRBV7-2 and TRBJ1-1; D ambiguous. The CDR3 is made up of 15 amino acids. Between the trimmed V and J ends, which lost 1 base and 6 bases, there was a span of 15 bases. Germline lookup yields CDR1 SGHTA and CDR2 FQGNSA. CDR3 in amino acids: CASSLGTAPRAEAFF. The CDR3 region has the DNA TGTGCCAGCAGCTTAGGTACAGCGCCGCGGGCTGAAGCTTTCTTT.

The chain joins TRBV3-1 (or the pseudogene TRBV3-2) to TRBJ2-1; D is unclear. The germline V gene encodes CDR1 LGHDT and CDR2 YNNKEL (reference sequence). The CDR3 sequence is 14 residues long. Trimming stripped 3 bases from V and 9 bases from J, with 15 bases between. The CDR3 nucleotides are TGTGCCAGCAGCCACCTCCCAGAGCTAGGTGAGCAGTTCTTC. Translating it yields CASSHLPELGEQFF.

This clone was counted a single time. V is TRBV19 and J is TRBJ2-7, with 8 bases aligning to TRBD1. The ends lost 3 bases at V and 2 bases at J; junction bases unmatched: 6. Per germline, CDR1 LNHDA and CDR2 SQIVND (reference sequence). CDR3 length: 15 residues. DNA of the CDR3: TGTGCCAGTAGTATTGGACAGGGAATCCCCTACGAGCAGTACTTC. Protein sequence: CASSIGQGIPYEQYF.

In its sample, this clone was seen a few times. The V and J genes are TRBV4-1 and TRBJ1-1; D remains unclear. Germline CDR1 is MGHRA and CDR2 is YSYEKL. Deletions cut 3 bases from V and 5 bases from J, with 16 bases between. The CDR3 consists of 15 residues. As DNA, the CDR3 is TGCGCCAGCAGCCATGCTCGGGGTAGGGAGACTGAAGCTTTCTTT. Encoded protein: CASSHARGRETEAFF.

Here the CDR3 DNA reads TGCGCCAGCAGTGTCCGGGACAGGGGGGATACCGGGGAGCTGTTTTTT. Amino acids: CASSVRDRGDTGELFF. This sequence joins TRBV10-1 and TRBJ2-2, with 11 positions matching TRBD1. From germline, CDR1 is WNHNN and CDR2 SYGVQD (reference sequence). The CDR3 has 16 amino acids. Unmatched junction bases numbered 6, after V lost 4 bases and J lost 5 bases.

The chain uses TRBV5-5 and TRBJ2-1, with 8 bases matching TRBD1. The CDR3 loop spans 15 amino acids. With V trimmed by 0 bases and J by 9 bases, 8 bases remained unmatched. From germline, CDR1 is SGHKS and CDR2 YYEKEE (reference sequence). The chain's CDR3 is CASSLGQGKYGEQFF. The CDR3 DNA sequence: TGTGCCAGCAGCTTGGGACAGGGGAAGTACGGTGAGCAGTTCTTC.

This clone has just one count. The rearrangement links TRBV18 to TRBJ2-7, with D tentatively TRBD1 (6 bases). This CDR3 has 14 amino acids. Germline lookup yields CDR1 KGHSH and CDR2 LQKENI. V was trimmed by 4 bases and J by 0 bases, leaving 10 bases between them. The CDR3 DNA is TGTGCCAGCTCACGTGAGGGGGACTCCTACGAGCAGTACTTC. Translated: CASSREGDSYEQYF.

V is TRBV24-1 and J is TRBJ1-4; TRBD1 is a possible D gene (5 bases). Per the germline V gene, CDR1 is KGHDR and CDR2 is SFDVKD. CDR3 length: 13 residues. V gave up 4 bases and J gave up 7 bases, with 9 bases separating them. CDR3 sequence reads: CATSDPDSEKLFF. In nucleotides, the CDR3 is TGTGCCACCAGTGACCCTGACAGTGAAAAACTGTTTTTT.

In DNA form, the CDR3 reads TGTGCCAGCAGCGACCCACAGGGTTATGGCTACACCTTC. Protein product: CASSDPQGYGYTF. The gene calls are TRBV9 and TRBJ1-2; a possible D gene is TRBD1 (6 bases). CDR3 length equals 13 residues. Germline CDR1 and CDR2: SGDLS and YYNGEE. V was trimmed by 3 bases and J by 5 bases, leaving 11 bases between them. The variable domain in full, with the rest retrieved from reference TRBV9 and TRBJ1-2, is DSGVTQTPKHLITATGQRVTLRCSPRSGDLSVYWYQQSLDQGLQFLIQYYNGEERAKGNILERFSAQQFPDLHSELNLSSLELGDSALYFCASSDPQGYGYTFGSGTRLTVV.

This chain uses TRBV10-2 with TRBJ1-2, with 9 bases lining up with TRBD1. Germline CDR1 and CDR2: WSHSY and SAAADI. The CDR3 has 15 residues. Trimming removed 1 base from V and 7 bases from J; junction bases left unmatched: 7. The DNA for the CDR3 is TGCGCCAGCAGTGAGTTCCCGGGACAGGGTGTTGGCTACACCTTC. Translated: CASSEFPGQGVGYTF.

The J gene is TRBJ1-1, the V gene TRBV13, with a weak D call TRBD1 (5 bases). The germline V gene encodes CDR1 PRHDT and CDR2 FYEKMQ (reference sequence). The CDR3 contains 12 residues. Trimming pared 4 bases from V and 8 bases from J, leaving 11 bases between. The CDR3 DNA reads TGTGCCAGCAGCTCCAGGGACTACGAAGCTTTCTTT. As protein: CASSSRDYEAFF.

The rearrangement uses TRBV19 and TRBJ1-2; weak D call: TRBD1 (6 bases). The V gene's germline CDR1 is LNHDA and CDR2 SQIVND (reference sequence). Trimming removed 1 base from V and 5 bases from J, with 14 bases in between. This CDR3 is 15 amino acids long. The CDR3 DNA is TGTGCCAGTAGTATAGGTGGACAGCCGACTTATGGCTACACCTTC. Residues: CASSIGGQPTYGYTF.

The chain uses TRBV18 and TRBJ2-1, with D perhaps matching TRBD2 (5 bases). Trimming took off 2 bases at V and 8 bases at J, with 7 bases between the two ends. The CDR3 length is 12 residues. Germline assignment: CDR1 KGHSH and CDR2 LQKENI. Written as DNA, the CDR3 is TGTGCCAGCTCACCAAGTAGCGATGAGCAGTTCTTC. Protein: CASSPSSDEQFF.

This clone appeared once. The chain carries TRBV28 and TRBJ1-6; TRBD1 is a possible D gene (5 bases). The CDR3 contains 18 residues. V gave up 3 bases and J gave up 10 bases, with 25 bases separating them. CDR1 and CDR2 from the germline V gene are MDHEN and SYDVKM. The CDR3 is CASSFVAGYGRINSPLHF. CDR3 DNA: TGTGCCAGCAGTTTCGTGGCAGGGTATGGTCGTATTAACTCACCCCTCCACTTT. The complete variable domain, with remaining parts taken from reference TRBV28 and TRBJ1-6, reads DVKVTQSSRYLVKRTGEKVFLECVQDMDHENMFWYRQDPGLGLRLIYFSYDVKMKEKGDIPEGYSVSREKKERFSLILESASTNQTSMYLCASSFVAGYGRINSPLHFGNGTRLTVT.

This clone was observed a few times. The V and J genes are TRBV3-1 (or the pseudogene TRBV3-2) and TRBJ2-3; D uncertain. The CDR3 runs 14 residues. Germline CDR1 LGHDT, CDR2 YNNKEL (reference sequence). The V end lost 4 bases, the J end lost 2 bases, and 10 bases lay between the germline ends. CDR3 nucleotides: TGTGCCAGCAGCCGACTCCCCGACACAGATACGCAGTATTTT. The encoded protein is CASSRLPDTDTQYF.

This chain joins TRBV18 and TRBJ2-1; D possibly corresponds to TRBD1 (5 bases). Germline V gives CDR1 KGHSH, CDR2 LQKENI. V was cut by 0 bases and J by 8 bases, with 5 bases left in between. The CDR3 covers 12 residues. The CDR3 reads CASSPPQDEQFF. CDR3 nucleotide sequence: TGTGCCAGCTCACCACCACAGGATGAGCAGTTCTTC.

The chain is built from TRBV5-1 and TRBJ2-7; the D gene is possibly TRBD1 (6 bases). The germline V gene encodes CDR1 SGHRS and CDR2 YFSETQ. Trimming cost V 1 base and J 3 bases, with 20 bases left between them. This CDR3 comprises 17 residues. The CDR3 region has the DNA TGCGCCAGCAGCTTGTATCCCCTAGGGCAGGGGAGCTACGAGCAGTACTTC. Translation gives CASSLYPLGQGSYEQYF.

The rearrangement uses TRBV9 and TRBJ2-3, with D hard to call. Deletions cut 4 bases from V and 2 bases from J, with 11 bases between. This CDR3 is 14 amino acids long. Germline CDR1 reads SGDLS; CDR2 reads YYNGEE. CDR3 region: CASSPTPFTDTQYF. Written as DNA, the CDR3 is TGTGCCAGCAGCCCGACTCCTTTCACAGATACGCAGTATTTT.

The gene calls are TRBV10-3 and TRBJ1-2, with D possibly being TRBD1 (5 bases). Trimming removed 8 bases from V and 2 bases from J, with 15 bases in between. The V gene's germline CDR1 is ENHRY and CDR2 SYGVKD. This CDR3 region has 14 residues. The CDR3 region is CAIGGALQNYGYTF. CDR3 DNA sequence: TGTGCCATCGGAGGGGCCCTGCAGAACTATGGCTACACCTTC.